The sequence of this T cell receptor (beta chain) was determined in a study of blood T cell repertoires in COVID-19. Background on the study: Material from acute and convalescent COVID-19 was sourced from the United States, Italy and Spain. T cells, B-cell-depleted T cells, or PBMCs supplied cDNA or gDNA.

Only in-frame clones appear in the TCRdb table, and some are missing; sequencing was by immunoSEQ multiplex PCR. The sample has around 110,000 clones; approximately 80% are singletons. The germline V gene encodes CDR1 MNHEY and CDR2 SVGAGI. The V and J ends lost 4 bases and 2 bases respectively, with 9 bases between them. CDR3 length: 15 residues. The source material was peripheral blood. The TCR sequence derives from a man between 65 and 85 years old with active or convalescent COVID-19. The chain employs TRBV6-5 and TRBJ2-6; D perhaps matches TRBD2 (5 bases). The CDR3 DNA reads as TGTGCCAGCAGTTTGAGGGTGGCTGGGGCCAACGTCCTGACTTTC. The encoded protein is CASSLRVAGANVLTF.